This T cell receptor (beta chain) was retrieved from a study of T cell clonality in common variable immunodeficiency (dated by TCRdb to between 2015 and 2016). Both CVID patients and healthy controls were predominantly of Caucasian heritage. From each donor, about 5 to 8.5 ml of heparinized peripheral whole blood was collected. Genomic DNA from adults with common variable immune deficiency (CVID) and from healthy adult controls was used for sequencing of TCRbeta CDR3 repertoires. A total of approximately 22 healthy adult volunteers (roughly twelve female and ten or so male; age range about 23 to 75 years, mean age about 34) were included in the control group. Diluted blood was subjected to density centrifugation over Hypaque 1077 or Ficoll-Paque for isolation of peripheral blood mononuclear cells. Genomic DNA was obtained from unsorted mononuclear cells through either Qiagen column purification or a centrifugation-based method.

Overall results and qualifications from the work: TCRbeta clonality was higher in CVID subjects than in healthy controls (t-test p = 0.018), and the increase was most characteristic of about a third of subjects. Fewer TCRbeta clones were shared among CVID subjects than among healthy controls (p < 0.0001). It was noted by the authors that sequencing of the repertoires of T cell subpopulations would be needed to clarify the cause of the increased clonality in CVID. Patient heterogeneity within the CVID cohort put limits on correlating repertoire features with clinical complications. CVID TCRbeta sequences were reported to have fewer deletions and N-nucleotide insertions and to lack highly modified clones with 13 or more V deletions. Despite equal DNA input, controls averaged about 81,820 unique sequences per sample versus around 30,000 in CVID samples.

Sequences KGHSH (CDR1) and LQKENI (CDR2) are obtained from the germline V gene. V loses 3 bases of germline sequence and J loses 0 bases, and the interval between the two ends is 11 bases. CDR3 length: 16 amino acids, cysteine to phenylalanine. The CDR3 was read in part: 39 bases, with the frame set at base 1. This clone appeared many times. Its antigen remains unidentified. The CDR3 end lies 3 residues beyond the end of the read and is filled in from the germline J gene. For sequencing, equivalent amounts of genomic DNA were input from CVID and control samples. For every sample, a 60 bp segment covering the rearranged TCRbeta CDR3 region was amplified and then sequenced. The immunoSEQ assay, a bias-corrected multiplex PCR combined with high-throughput sequencing, was used to amplify TCRbeta. Under the source paper's analysis protocol: Every unique nucleotide sequence was considered a clone and was annotated with V, D and J genes, copy number and frequency. Sequences were labeled productive if in frame, and non-productive if out of frame or containing stop codons. Clonality was calculated from Shannon's entropy as previously described. Mean CDR3 Kyte-Doolittle hydropathy was derived from the predicted amino acid sequences of productive clones. Hierarchical clustering of scaled V gene usage was performed with the R hclust function using Manhattan distance and complete linkage. Sharing of clones by CDR3 amino acid sequence was evaluated through resampling of 12 repertoires per group over 100 rounds. The repertoires were searched for over 60 published EBV-specific TCRbeta sequences and fewer than 250 published CMV-specific TCRbeta sequences. A couple of CVID samples that yielded fewer than 10,000 sequences were excluded from the analysis, so 40 to 50 CVID repertoires were retained. TCRdb retrieved this table from immuneACCESS and kept in-frame rearrangements only. Not all clones are present; in checked studies, unresolved V genes account for under half, and no reason is known for the remainder. D and trimming were read from the DNA, whereas the V and J calls and clone size are those reported in that table. The data for this sample show tens of thousands of clones, each detected more than once. The ten largest make up about 13% of the sample.

The rearrangement combines TRBV18 with TRBJ1-4; the best D guess is TRBD1, with 6 bases matching. Sequencing used peripheral blood mononuclear cells. This receptor was taken from a person aged 18-70 years in good health. The CDR3 reads as follows: CASSPGTTATNEKLFF. The DNA read from the CDR3 is TGTGCCAGCTCACCGGGGACAACTGCAACTAATGAAAAA. Extended through the reference TRBV18 and TRBJ1-4 proteins, this CDR3 yields the full variable domain: NAGVMQNPRHLVRRRGQEARLRCSPMKGHSHVYWYRQLPEEGLKFMVYLQKENIIDESGMPKERFSAEFPKEGPSILRIQQVVRGDSAAYFCASSPGTTATNEKLFFGSGTQLSVL.